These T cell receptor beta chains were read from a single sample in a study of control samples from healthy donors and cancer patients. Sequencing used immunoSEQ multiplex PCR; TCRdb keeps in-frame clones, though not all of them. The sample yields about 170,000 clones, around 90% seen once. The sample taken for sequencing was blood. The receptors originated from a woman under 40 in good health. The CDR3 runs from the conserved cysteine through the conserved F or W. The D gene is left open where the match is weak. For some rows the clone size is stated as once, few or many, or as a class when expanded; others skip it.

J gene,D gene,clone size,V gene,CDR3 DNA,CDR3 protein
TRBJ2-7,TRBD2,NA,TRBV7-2,TGTGCCAGCAGCCTCCGGACTAGCGGAAGATCCTACGAGCAGTACTTC,CASSLRTSGRSYEQYF
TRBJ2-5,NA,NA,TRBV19,TGTGCCAGTAAAGTGGGAGAGACCCAGTACTTC,CASKVGETQYF
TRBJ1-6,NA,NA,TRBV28,TGTGCCAGCAATGCAAGGGCAAATTCACCCCTCCACTTT,CASNARANSPLHF
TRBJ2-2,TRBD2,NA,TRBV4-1,TGCGCCAGCAGCCCCACTGGACTAGCGGGGGCCAACACCGGGGAGCTGTTTTTT,CASSPTGLAGANTGELFF
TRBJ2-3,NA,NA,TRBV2,TGTGCCGGCAGAGCGGAGACGGATACGCAGTATTTT,CAGRAETDTQYF
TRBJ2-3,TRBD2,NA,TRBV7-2,TGTGCCAGCAGCCCTAGCGGGAGGGCAGATACGCAGTATTTT,CASSPSGRADTQYF
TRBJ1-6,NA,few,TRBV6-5,TGTGCCAGCAGCGACAATTATGACCGGCCCCTCCACTTT,CASSDNYDRPLHF
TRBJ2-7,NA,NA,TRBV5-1,TGCGCCAGCAGCGGGGAAACCTACGAGCAGTACTTC,CASSGETYEQYF
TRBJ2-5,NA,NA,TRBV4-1,TGCGCCAGCAGCCAAGTTAGGTTGGCGGGGTCAGAGACCCAGTACTTC,CASSQVRLAGSETQYF
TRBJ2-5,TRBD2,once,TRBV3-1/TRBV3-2,TGTGCCAGCTCCCGGGGGGGCGGACGAAACCAGTACTTC,CASSRGGGRNQYF
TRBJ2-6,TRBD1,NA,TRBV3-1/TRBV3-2,TGTGCCAGCAGCCCCGGGACAGGTTCCTCTGGGGCCAACGTCCTGACTTTC,CASSPGTGSSGANVLTF
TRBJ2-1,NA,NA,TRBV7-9,TGTGCCAGCAGGGCAGGGGGGGATGAGCAGTTCTTC,CASRAGGDEQFF
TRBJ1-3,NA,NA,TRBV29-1,TGCAGCGTTGACAGGGTATCTGGAAACACCATATATTTT,CSVDRVSGNTIYF
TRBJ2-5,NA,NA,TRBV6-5,TGTGCCAGCAGTTACTCAAACGGGTTTGGAGAGACCCAGTACTTC,CASSYSNGFGETQYF
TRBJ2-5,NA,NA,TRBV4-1,TGCGCCAGCAGCCGAGCTTGGGACCAAGAGACCCAGTACTTC,CASSRAWDQETQYF
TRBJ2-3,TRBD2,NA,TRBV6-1,TGTGCCAGCAGTGATCTGGAGCGGGGGGCCGTAGATACGCAGTATTTT,CASSDLERGAVDTQYF